These 29 T cell receptor beta chains were all obtained from the same sample, sequenced in a study of blood T cells in healthy people across ages. PCR was performed a second time for about 7 to 11 cycles using a sample-barcoded 5' primer and a J-beta primer mix. A single record per CDR3 protein comes from TCRdb applying MiXCR to the 5' RACE reads. The sample carries approximately 780,000 distinct CDR3 sequences, around a quarter recorded once. The sample was also reused in another study, on T cells of mothers and their children.

The material sequenced was blood. The receptors here all came from a boy aged 10-17 years in good health.

The genes are TRBV5-1 and TRBJ2-1, with TRBD1 as a possible D gene (6 bases). This CDR3 region has 14 residues. The V and J ends lost 4 bases and 3 bases respectively, with 11 bases between them. Per germline, CDR1 SGHRS and CDR2 YFSETQ. The CDR3 sequence is CASSLPDSYNEQFF. The CDR3 nucleotides are TGCGCCAGCAGCCTGCCGGACAGCTACAATGAGCAGTTCTTC.

This clonotype came up many times. The J gene is TRBJ2-5, the V gene TRBV28; D call uncertain. The V end lost 5 bases, the J end lost 6 bases, and 7 bases lay between the germline ends. The CDR3 is 11 residues long. The germline V gene has CDR1 MDHEN and CDR2 SYDVKM. The CDR3 loop is CASSNPQTQYF. Written as DNA, the CDR3 is TGTGCCAGCAGTAACCCGCAGACCCAGTACTTC.

The chain is built from TRBV5-1 and TRBJ2-2; D is unclear. Germline CDR1 is SGHRS and CDR2 is YFSETQ. The V gene lost 3 bases and the J gene lost 9 bases, with 15 bases spanning the gap. The CDR3 has 14 amino acids. In nucleotides, the CDR3 is TGCGCCAGCAGCTCCCAAGGTCCTGCTAGGGAGCTGTTTTTT. Protein sequence: CASSSQGPARELFF.

This clonotype was observed a handful of times. V and J are TRBV19 and TRBJ2-1; D is perhaps TRBD1 (6 bases). CDR3 length equals 13 residues. The V and J ends lost 3 bases and 10 bases respectively, with 13 bases between them. Germline V gives CDR1 LNHDA, CDR2 SQIVND (reference sequence). The CDR3 loop reads CASSISGEREQFF. The DNA of the CDR3 is TGTGCCAGTAGTATTTCAGGGGAACGGGAGCAGTTCTTC.

The rearrangement uses TRBV29-1 and TRBJ1-3, with D tentatively TRBD1 (5 bases). Germline CDR1 SQVTM, CDR2 ANQGSEA. Trimming stripped 6 bases from V and 0 bases from J, with 18 bases between. The CDR3 has 16 amino acids. CDR3 amino acids: CSVGGVWDHSGNTIYF. The CDR3 DNA follows: TGCAGCGTGGGGGGAGTGTGGGACCACTCTGGAAACACCATATATTTT.

The rearrangement links TRBV12-3 or TRBV12-4 to TRBJ1-5; D remains unclear. The CDR3 covers 13 residues. Trimming left V 7 bases short and J 0 bases short, with 7 bases between. As DNA, the CDR3 is TGTGCCAGCACCCAGAATAGCAATCAGCCCCAGCATTTT. Translated, it gives CASTQNSNQPQHF.

This chain's CDR3 is CASTPPNTDTQYF. CDR3 in DNA: TGCGCCAGCACCCCCCCTAACACAGATACGCAGTATTTT. The V gene is TRBV5-1, the J gene TRBJ2-3; no firm D call. This CDR3 has 13 residues. V was shortened by 6 bases and J by 2 bases, with 10 bases between the two germline ends. Germline V gene data show CDR1 as SGHRS and CDR2 as YFSETQ.

V gene TRBV11-2 combines with J gene TRBJ2-1; no definite D call. V was shortened by 0 bases and J by 4 bases, with 7 bases between the two germline ends. CDR1 is SGHAT, CDR2 FQNNGV, per germline. This CDR3 is built from 14 residues. CDR3 protein: CASSLDTPYNEQFF. For the CDR3, the DNA is TGTGCCAGCAGCTTAGACACACCTTACAATGAGCAGTTCTTC.

This chain connects TRBV7-8 to TRBJ2-7; D is ambiguous. CDR3 length: 13 residues. Germline V lookup: CDR1 SGHVS, CDR2 FQNEAQ. Trimming cost V 3 bases and J 3 bases, with 9 bases left between them. The CDR3 here is CASSFTPDYEQYF. The CDR3 nucleotides are TGTGCCAGCAGCTTTACTCCCGACTACGAGCAGTACTTC.

In this sample, this clonotype turned up a few times. The rearrangement links TRBV27 to TRBJ2-7; 10 bases line up with TRBD2. Germline-derived CDR1 and CDR2 are MNHEY and SMNVEV (reference sequence). This CDR3 region has 14 residues. V gave up 6 bases and J gave up 2 bases; unmatched junction bases: 4. DNA for the CDR3: TGTGCCAGCAGGGTAGCGGGGGGCCCCTACGAGCAGTACTTC. It codes for CASRVAGGPYEQYF.

This chain joins TRBV7-6 and TRBJ2-5; TRBD1 agrees at 8 bases. The DNA end favors TRBJ2-7, so the J call may be wrong. The germline gives CDR1 SGHVS, CDR2 FNYEAQ. This CDR3 region has 15 residues. The CDR3 region is CASSLERGGQGEQYF. In DNA form, the CDR3 reads TGTGCCAGCAGCTTAGAACGGGGCGGACAGGGCGAGCAGTACTTC.

This rearrangement joins TRBV9 to TRBJ1-1; the match to TRBD1 covers 8 bases. The germline V gene encodes CDR1 SGDLS and CDR2 YYNGEE. The CDR3 length is 15 residues. Trimming at V came to 4 bases and at J to 5 bases, leaving 10 bases not matched to a gene. The chain's CDR3 is CASSPLTGGETEAFF. DNA for the CDR3: TGTGCCAGCAGCCCCCTCACAGGGGGAGAAACTGAAGCTTTCTTT.

The rearrangement joins TRBV7-9 to TRBJ1-6, with D hard to call. The CDR3 is 11 amino acids. The V gene lost 2 bases and the J gene lost 12 bases, with 5 bases spanning the gap. The germline gives CDR1 SEHNR, CDR2 FQNEAQ (reference sequence). CDR3: CASSLSGPLHF. CDR3 in DNA: TGTGCCAGCAGCTTATCTGGACCCCTCCACTTT.

Ten or more counts support this clonotype. The genes are TRBV6-5 and TRBJ2-3, with D maybe TRBD1 (5 bases). The CDR3 has 15 amino acids. Germline-derived CDR1 and CDR2 are MNHEY and SVGAGI. With 2 bases removed from V and 0 bases from J, the gap between germline ends came to 9 bases. The DNA for the CDR3 is TGTGCCAGCAGTTACAGGGCAGGGAGCACAGATACGCAGTATTTT. Translating gives CASSYRAGSTDTQYF.

This clonotype was seen only a few times. The V call is TRBV28, the J call TRBJ2-7; 7 bases fit TRBD1. The CDR3 is made up of 15 amino acids. Germline V gene lookup returns CDR1 MDHEN and CDR2 SYDVKM. The V segment lost 5 bases and the J segment 4 bases; nucleotides outside the gene matches: 11. The CDR3 DNA reads as TGTGCCAGCAGTCTTAAAAGCAGGGGGTGGTACGAGCAGTACTTC. Encoded protein: CASSLKSRGWYEQYF.

The J gene is TRBJ2-5, the V gene TRBV20-1; D is possibly TRBD2 (5 bases). Trimming removed 0 bases from V and 4 bases from J, with 18 bases in between. The CDR3 has 16 amino acids. The germline gives CDR1 DFQATT, CDR2 SNEGSKA (reference sequence). This CDR3 is CSARDIGDVGRETQYF. CDR3 coding DNA: TGCAGTGCTAGAGATATTGGGGATGTGGGGAGAGAGACCCAGTACTTC.

This clonotype was counted a few times. V gene TRBV29-1 combines with J gene TRBJ2-1; unclear D gene. The V and J ends lost 7 bases and 7 bases respectively, with 14 bases between them. The CDR3 has 12 amino acids. Per the germline V gene, CDR1 is SQVTM and CDR2 is ANQGSEA. The CDR3 here is CSAIKGMNEQFF. In DNA form, the CDR3 reads TGCAGCGCGATTAAGGGAATGAATGAGCAGTTCTTC.

This clonotype has more than one count but fewer than ten. The rearrangement links TRBV3-1 to TRBJ2-5; weak D call: TRBD1 (7 bases). The DNA end is more similar to TRBJ2-7, so the J call may be wrong. Germline V CDR1 and CDR2: LGHDT, YNNKEL (reference sequence). The CDR3 extends over 13 amino acids. The CDR3 DNA is TGTGCCACCGCCCAGGGGGGTTCCTACGAGCAGTACTTC. It encodes CATAQGGSYEQYF.

The rearrangement links TRBV29-1 to TRBJ2-2; D gene ambiguous. CDR1 and CDR2 (germline): SQVTM, ANQGSEA. CDR3 size: 14 residues. Trimming cost V 1 base and J 0 bases, with 6 bases left between them. Written as DNA, the CDR3 is TGCAGCGTTGAAGGACGGACGAACACCGGGGAGCTGTTTTTT. This encodes CSVEGRTNTGELFF.

This clonotype was seen only a few times. V gene TRBV29-1 combines with J gene TRBJ2-3, with TRBD2 matching 8 bases. V lost 6 bases, J lost 0 bases, and 5 bases stayed unmatched. Germline CDR1 and CDR2: SQVTM and ANQGSEA. The CDR3 has 14 residues. CDR3 DNA: TGCAGCGTAGAAACTAGCGGAAGCACAGATACGCAGTATTTT. It codes for CSVETSGSTDTQYF.

This clonotype was recorded a few times. The V call is TRBV29-1, the J call TRBJ1-6, with a weak D call TRBD1 (5 bases). V lost 1 base and J 5 bases, leaving 12 bases between the germline ends. This CDR3 is built from 15 residues. Germline CDR1 is SQVTM and CDR2 is ANQGSEA. CDR3 in amino acids: CSVEGNRKDNSPLHF. CDR3 nucleotide sequence: TGCAGCGTTGAAGGGAACAGGAAGGATAATTCACCCCTCCACTTT.

The chain combines TRBV7-2 with TRBJ2-3, with 12 nucleotides matching TRBD2. The junction had 8 bases not matched to a gene; V was cut back by 5 bases and J by 5 bases. CDR3 length: 16 amino acids. In germline, CDR1 is SGHTA, CDR2 FQGNSA. CDR3 in DNA: TGTGCCAGCAGCCGCGCTAGCGGGGGGGCAAAAGATACGCAGTATTTT. Translating gives CASSRASGGAKDTQYF.

Only a few counts were recorded for this clonotype. This chain uses TRBV7-9 with TRBJ1-4; TRBD1 might be the D (5 bases). Germline V gene data show CDR1 as SEHNR and CDR2 as FQNEAQ (reference sequence). This CDR3 region has 14 residues. V lost 4 bases and J 8 bases, leaving 14 bases between the germline ends. The CDR3 loop is CASSYPGGVEKLFF. The CDR3 bases are TGTGCCAGCAGCTACCCCGGAGGGGTCGAAAAACTGTTTTTT.

This rearrangement joins TRBV7-3 to TRBJ2-2; 8 positions match TRBD1. The CDR3 has 14 residues. From germline, CDR1 is SGHTA and CDR2 FQGTGA. The ends lost 5 bases at V and 7 bases at J; junction bases unmatched: 6. In DNA, the CDR3 is TGTGCCAGCAGCGCCGACAGGGGTCGCGGGGAGCTGTTTTTT. It codes for CASSADRGRGELFF.

The genes are TRBV12-5 and TRBJ2-2; 7 bases line up with TRBD1. There are 16 residues in the CDR3. The J segment lost 1 base and the V segment lost 6 bases, leaving 8 bases of the junction unmatched. Germline loops: CDR1 LGHNT, CDR2 FRNRAP. The DNA of the CDR3 is TGTGCTAGTGGCCCTGGACAGGTGCGGAACACCGGGGAGCTGTTTTTT. Amino acids: CASGPGQVRNTGELFF. The full variable domain, rest sourced from reference TRBV12-5 and TRBJ2-2, is DARVTQTPRHKVTEMGQEVTMRCQPILGHNTVFWYRQTMMQGLELLAYFRNRAPLDDSGMPKDRFSAEMPDATLATLKIQPSEPRDSAVYFCASGPGQVRNTGELFFGEGSRLTVL.

This clonotype was observed a handful of times. J is TRBJ2-1 and V is TRBV5-1, with D perhaps assigned TRBD1 or TRBD2 (5 bases each). V was clipped by 5 bases and J by 0 bases, with 12 bases between them. The V gene's germline CDR1 is SGHRS and CDR2 YFSETQ. The CDR3 has 15 residues. CDR3 in DNA: TGCGCCAGCAGTGGTCGGGGCGTCTCCTACAATGAGCAGTTCTTC. Amino acid sequence: CASSGRGVSYNEQFF. Looking up the rest from reference TRBV5-1 and TRBJ2-1 gives the full variable domain: KAGVTQTPRYLIKTRGQQVTLSCSPISGHRSVSWYQQTPGQGLQFLFEYFSETQRNKGNFPGRFSGRQFSNSRSEMNVSTLELGDSALYLCASSGRGVSYNEQFFGPGTRLTVL.

V gene TRBV20-1 combines with J gene TRBJ2-3, with a tentative D call TRBD2 (5 bases). Germline V lookup: CDR1 DFQATT, CDR2 SNEGSKA (reference sequence). The V end lost 6 bases, the J end lost 0 bases, and 16 bases lay between the germline ends. This CDR3 has 15 residues. CDR3 coding DNA: TGCAGTGCCAAAAATCAGCGGAGTAGCACAGATACGCAGTATTTT. It specifies CSAKNQRSSTDTQYF.

This clonotype appeared once. The junction does not match germline at one end; this may be a read error. The chain carries TRBV6-5 and TRBJ2-7, with D possibly matching TRBD1 (5 bases). Germline V gene lookup returns CDR1 MNHEY and CDR2 SVGAGI. The CDR3 is made up of 14 amino acids. The CDR3 DNA sequence: TGTGCCAGCAGTTACGGACACCAGCCCTACGGGCAGTACTTC. Translating it yields CASSYGHQPYGQYF.

Only a few counts were recorded for this clonotype. This chain joins TRBV2 and TRBJ2-5; TRBD2 matches 8 bases. Germline CDR1 SNHLY, CDR2 FYNNEI. J was trimmed by 5 bases and V by 4 bases; bases with no gene match: 6. CDR3 length: 14 residues. This chain's CDR3 is CASSAPSGWETQYF. CDR3 coding DNA: TGTGCCAGCAGTGCCCCTAGCGGGTGGGAGACCCAGTACTTC.